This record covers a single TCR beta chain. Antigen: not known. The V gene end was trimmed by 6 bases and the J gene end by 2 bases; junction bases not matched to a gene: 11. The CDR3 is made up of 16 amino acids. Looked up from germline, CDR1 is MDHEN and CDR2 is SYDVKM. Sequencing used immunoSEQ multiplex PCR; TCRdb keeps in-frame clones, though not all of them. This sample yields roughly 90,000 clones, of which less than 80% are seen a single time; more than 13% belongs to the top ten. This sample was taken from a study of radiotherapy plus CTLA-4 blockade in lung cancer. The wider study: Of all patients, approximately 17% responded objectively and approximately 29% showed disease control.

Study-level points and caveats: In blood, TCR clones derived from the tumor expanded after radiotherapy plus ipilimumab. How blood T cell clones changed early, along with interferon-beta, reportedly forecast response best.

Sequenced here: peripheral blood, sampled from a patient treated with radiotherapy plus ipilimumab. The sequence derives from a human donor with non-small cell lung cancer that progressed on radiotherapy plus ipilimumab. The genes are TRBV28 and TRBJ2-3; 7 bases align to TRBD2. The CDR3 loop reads CASRGSAGSYTDTQYF. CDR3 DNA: TGTGCCAGCAGGGGATCAGCGGGAAGCTACACAGATACGCAGTATTTT.